These T cell receptor beta chains were read from a single sample in a study of molecular identifiers for immune sequencing clone quantification. MiXCR, run by TCRdb on the PCR reads, gives a single entry per CDR3 protein. The table shows about 65,000 distinct CDR3 sequences, with 18% occurring only once. Input material: naive CD8+ T cells from blood, with Jurkat cell RNA spiked in. The source of these receptors is a human donor in good health. Some libraries in this study had Jurkat cell RNA spiked in. CDR3s include the opening cysteine and the closing phenylalanine or tryptophan. Fields, in order: V gene, J gene, CDR3 protein.

v_call: TRBV14; j_call: TRBJ1-5; cdr3_aa: CASSQDAGGYQPQHF
v_call: TRBV12-5; j_call: TRBJ2-1; cdr3_aa: CASAVGMGLVIDEQFF
v_call: TRBV2; j_call: TRBJ2-3; cdr3_aa: CASAGTGSTDTQYF
v_call: TRBV30; j_call: TRBJ1-2; cdr3_aa: CAWSTGTGDGYTF
v_call: TRBV9; j_call: TRBJ2-5; cdr3_aa: CASSDTRSAGETQYF
v_call: TRBV28; j_call: TRBJ2-7; cdr3_aa: CASSSHQGYEQYF
v_call: TRBV9; j_call: TRBJ2-5; cdr3_aa: CASSVDRPGDIQETQYF
v_call: TRBV7-9; j_call: TRBJ2-3; cdr3_aa: CASAVAGGPSDTQYF
v_call: TRBV25-1; j_call: TRBJ1-5; cdr3_aa: CASSELEGAQPQHF
v_call: TRBV14; j_call: TRBJ2-7; cdr3_aa: CASSQEGGQGPYEQYF
v_call: TRBV9; j_call: TRBJ1-1; cdr3_aa: CASSRGKNTEAFF
v_call: TRBV19; j_call: TRBJ2-7; cdr3_aa: CASSNRGGSYEQYF
v_call: TRBV10-1; j_call: TRBJ2-2; cdr3_aa: CASSELAGEGTGELFF
v_call: TRBV29-1; j_call: TRBJ2-7; cdr3_aa: CSVEIGTSGGGPSYEQYF
v_call: TRBV27; j_call: TRBJ2-7; cdr3_aa: CASSPIRGTYEQYF
v_call: TRBV6-5; j_call: TRBJ1-1; cdr3_aa: CASTGGPFTEAFF
v_call: TRBV7-2; j_call: TRBJ2-7; cdr3_aa: CASSLHRAEQYF
v_call: TRBV28; j_call: TRBJ2-3; cdr3_aa: CASSLEETSGTDTQYF
v_call: TRBV7-6; j_call: TRBJ2-3; cdr3_aa: CASSSDRETLTDTQYF
v_call: TRBV5-3; j_call: TRBJ2-7; cdr3_aa: CACSPGTGGLYEQYF
v_call: TRBV2; j_call: TRBJ1-5; cdr3_aa: CASSEVGGGLRQPQHF
v_call: TRBV7-9; j_call: TRBJ2-2; cdr3_aa: CASSPPGTPGNGELFF
v_call: TRBV5-4; j_call: TRBJ2-2; cdr3_aa: CAIRRLTGELFF
v_call: TRBV3-1; j_call: TRBJ2-3; cdr3_aa: CASSQDTTTDTQYF
v_call: TRBV6-2/TRBV6-3; j_call: TRBJ1-5; cdr3_aa: CASSTTDRRPPQHF
v_call: TRBV6-1; j_call: TRBJ2-7; cdr3_aa: CASSGLAIDAGGPYEQYF
v_call: TRBV5-4; j_call: TRBJ2-3; cdr3_aa: CASSRLAGEDTQYF
v_call: TRBV2; j_call: TRBJ1-2; cdr3_aa: CASSEGQGSNYGYTF
v_call: TRBV12-3/TRBV12-4; j_call: TRBJ1-6; cdr3_aa: CASRNRQGSYNSPLHF
v_call: TRBV2; j_call: TRBJ1-2; cdr3_aa: CASSEATGRDGYTF
v_call: TRBV6-5; j_call: TRBJ2-7; cdr3_aa: CASSYSITSGGYEQYF
v_call: TRBV4-1; j_call: TRBJ1-4; cdr3_aa: CASSQLQEKLFF
v_call: TRBV4-2; j_call: TRBJ1-2; cdr3_aa: CASSQEFVQGTAGYTF
v_call: TRBV27; j_call: TRBJ1-2; cdr3_aa: CASSLTALTGPYGYTF
v_call: TRBV3-1; j_call: TRBJ2-4; cdr3_aa: CASSQELAGGFYIQYF
v_call: TRBV7-8; j_call: TRBJ2-7; cdr3_aa: CASSVRQGYEQYF
v_call: TRBV7-2; j_call: TRBJ2-1; cdr3_aa: CASSLFGGGYFEQFF
v_call: TRBV7-9; j_call: TRBJ2-7; cdr3_aa: CASSSVGRLPYEQYF
v_call: TRBV4-3; j_call: TRBJ2-5; cdr3_aa: CASSQVLGETQYF
v_call: TRBV19; j_call: TRBJ2-7; cdr3_aa: CASSPGQGYYEQYF
v_call: TRBV12-3/TRBV12-4; j_call: TRBJ2-3; cdr3_aa: CASSPPGTDTQYF
v_call: TRBV7-9; j_call: TRBJ1-6; cdr3_aa: CASSLGRSYNSPLHF
v_call: TRBV30; j_call: TRBJ2-3; cdr3_aa: CAWSVLAGHTQYF
v_call: TRBV27; j_call: TRBJ2-5; cdr3_aa: CASSQKTGTKYQETQYF
v_call: TRBV4-3; j_call: TRBJ1-1; cdr3_aa: CASSQVKGTEAFF
v_call: TRBV27; j_call: TRBJ2-7; cdr3_aa: CASSLGLAVTYEQYF
v_call: TRBV5-6; j_call: TRBJ2-7; cdr3_aa: CASSMPLAGARLSEQYF
v_call: TRBV5-1; j_call: TRBJ2-7; cdr3_aa: CASSKGLAGSYEQYF
v_call: TRBV5-1; j_call: TRBJ2-7; cdr3_aa: CASSWGQSGTEVYEQYF
v_call: TRBV14; j_call: TRBJ2-6; cdr3_aa: CASSQAQGLSFLSGANVLTF
v_call: TRBV21-1; j_call: TRBJ2-1; cdr3_aa: CASDPPVRNEQFF
v_call: TRBV18; j_call: TRBJ1-3; cdr3_aa: CASSPSDSSGNTIYF
v_call: TRBV9; j_call: TRBJ2-1; cdr3_aa: CASSVGRGGYTGEQFF
v_call: TRBV7-9; j_call: TRBJ1-6; cdr3_aa: CASSFVQGDSPLHF